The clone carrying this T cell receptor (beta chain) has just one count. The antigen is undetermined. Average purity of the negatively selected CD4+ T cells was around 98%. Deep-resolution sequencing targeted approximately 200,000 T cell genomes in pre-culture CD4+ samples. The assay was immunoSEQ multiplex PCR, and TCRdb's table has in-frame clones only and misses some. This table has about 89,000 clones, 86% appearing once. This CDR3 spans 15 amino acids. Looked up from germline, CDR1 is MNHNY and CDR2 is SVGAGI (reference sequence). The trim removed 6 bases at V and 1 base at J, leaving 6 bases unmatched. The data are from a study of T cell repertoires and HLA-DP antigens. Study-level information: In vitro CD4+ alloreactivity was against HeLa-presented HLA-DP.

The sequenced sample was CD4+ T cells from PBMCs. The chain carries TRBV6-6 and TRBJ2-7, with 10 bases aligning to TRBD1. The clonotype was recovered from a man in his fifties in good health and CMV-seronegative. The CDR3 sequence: CASRGTGAPSYEQYF. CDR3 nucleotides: TGTGCCAGCAGGGGGACAGGGGCACCTTCCTACGAGCAGTACTTC.